Below are 3 T cell receptor beta chains sequenced from a single sample in a study of naive and memory T cell subsets. Reverse transcription of blood and skin TCR RNA was primed at alpha and beta constant regions. TCRdb re-called the 5' RACE reads with MiXCR, one entry per CDR3 protein. This table has 20,000 to 25,000 distinct CDR3 sequences, about 4% appearing once. Whole blood, roughly 2.6 ml, came from adult healthy volunteers. All receptors come from a male donor in good health.

The table lists this clonotype with many counts. The genes are TRBV5-1 and TRBJ2-3; D may be TRBD1 (5 bases). Looked up from germline, CDR1 is SGHRS and CDR2 is YFSETQ. The V end lost 2 bases, the J end lost 4 bases, and 11 bases lay between the germline ends. This CDR3 is 14 amino acids long. The CDR3: CASSFGRVADTQYF. The CDR3, as DNA: TGCGCCAGCAGCTTCGGCAGGGTGGCAGATACGCAGTATTTT. Looking up the rest from reference TRBV5-1 and TRBJ2-3 gives the full variable domain: KAGVTQTPRYLIKTRGQQVTLSCSPISGHRSVSWYQQTPGQGLQFLFEYFSETQRNKGNFPGRFSGRQFSNSRSEMNVSTLELGDSALYLCASSFGRVADTQYFGPGTRLTVL.

This clonotype has ten or more counts. This chain links TRBV11-2 with TRBJ2-1, with TRBD2 matching over 11 bases. The V gene's germline CDR1 is SGHAT and CDR2 FQNNGV. The CDR3 is made up of 15 amino acids. V was pared by 0 bases and J by 7 bases, with 2 bases of the junction left unmatched. CDR3 coding DNA: TGTGCCAGCAGCTTAGATAGGACTAGCGGGAATGAGCAGTTCTTC. It is translated as CASSLDRTSGNEQFF.

The chain couples TRBV6-2 or TRBV6-3 to TRBJ2-2, with D possibly TRBD2 on 6 matching bases. CDR1 is MNHEY and CDR2 is SVGEGT in the germline V gene. This CDR3 is 14 amino acids long. V was cut by 1 base and J by 3 bases, with 6 bases left in between. The CDR3 DNA is TGTGCCAGCAGTTACTTAGCGGACACCGGGGAGCTGTTTTTT. Amino acids: CASSYLADTGELFF.